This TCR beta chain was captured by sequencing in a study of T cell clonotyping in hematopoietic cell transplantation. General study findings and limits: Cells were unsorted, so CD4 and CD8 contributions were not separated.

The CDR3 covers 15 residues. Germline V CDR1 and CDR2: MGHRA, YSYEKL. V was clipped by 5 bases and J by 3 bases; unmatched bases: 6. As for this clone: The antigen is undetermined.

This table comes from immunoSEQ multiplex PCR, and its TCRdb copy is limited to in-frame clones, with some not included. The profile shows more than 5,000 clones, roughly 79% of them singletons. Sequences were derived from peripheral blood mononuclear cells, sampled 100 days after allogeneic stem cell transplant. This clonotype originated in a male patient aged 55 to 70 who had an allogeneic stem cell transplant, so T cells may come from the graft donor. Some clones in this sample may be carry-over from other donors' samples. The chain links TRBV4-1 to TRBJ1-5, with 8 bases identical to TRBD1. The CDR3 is CASSIQDRVNQPQHF. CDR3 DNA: TGCGCCAGCAGCATCCAGGACAGGGTCAATCAGCCCCAGCATTTT.